This T cell receptor beta chain was captured in a study of PD-L1 blockade in urothelial cancer. About the research overall: Between 0 and 3 prior chemotherapy regimens had been given to patients. After treatment start, blood was analyzed at 3 weeks (second dose) and at 6 weeks.

Using immunoSEQ multiplex PCR, the repertoire was profiled, and TCRdb retains in-frame clones only, with some absent. This sample carries roughly 47,000 clones, roughly 78% of them seen once, and the ten largest clones take about 9.4%. The time point: pretreatment peripheral blood. Locally advanced or metastatic urothelial carcinoma affected the patients. The trim removed 1 base at V and 4 bases at J, leaving 11 bases unmatched. The CDR3 consists of 17 residues. From germline, CDR1 is MDHEN and CDR2 SYDVKM. The sample was PBMCs, taken around atezolizumab (anti-PD-L1) treatment. The clonotype was recovered from an older man with urothelial cancer. The chain employs TRBV28 and TRBJ2-7; TRBD1 matches 9 bases. The DNA for the CDR3 is TGTGCCAGCAGTTTATTAGTCGGGACAGGGACAACTTACGAGCAGTACTTC. It encodes CASSLLVGTGTTYEQYF. Combining the CDR3 with reference TRBV28 and TRBJ2-7 gives the whole variable domain DVKVTQSSRYLVKRTGEKVFLECVQDMDHENMFWYRQDPGLGLRLIYFSYDVKMKEKGDIPEGYSVSREKKERFSLILESASTNQTSMYLCASSLLVGTGTTYEQYFGPGTRLTVT.